One TCR beta chain is described in this entry. This specimen belongs to a study of technical replicates of blood from a handful of donors. Germline CDR1 is MNHNY and CDR2 is SVGAGI (reference sequence). The CDR3 is made up of 16 amino acids. V lost 3 bases, J lost 4 bases, and 18 bases lay in between. Method: immunoSEQ multiplex PCR; TCRdb's copy keeps in-frame clones and lacks some. Here the sample spans over 50,000 clones, around 97% being singletons. Sequenced sample: T cells isolated from PBMCs. The chain combines TRBV6-6 with TRBJ1-1; D perhaps matches TRBD1 (5 bases). This TCR was recovered from a human donor in good health. The CDR3 protein is CASSYRARGGVTEAFF. The DNA for the CDR3 is TGTGCCAGCAGTTATAGGGCCCGGGGGGGTGTCACTGAAGCTTTCTTT.